This entry features one TCR beta chain sequence. Its cognate antigen is unknown. Arm-PCR of CDR3 regions and iRepertoire HTBI primers were used to build TCR beta libraries. TCRdb called the multiplex PCR reads again in MiXCR, with one record for every CDR3 protein. The sample comprises 400,000 to 450,000 distinct CDR3 sequences, about a sixth of which are singletons, and 9.5% to 12% rests with the top ten. These data come from a study of regulatory T cells in long-lasting Graves disease. Study findings and constraints: Among samples with persistent disease, TRBV28, TRBJ1-2 and TRBJ2-5 were favored.

This CDR3 is built from 16 residues. Germline CDR1 and CDR2: SEHNR and FQNEAQ (reference sequence). J lost 0 bases, V lost 1 base, and 3 bases had no gene match. Time point specified: newly diagnosed GD, antithyroid drugs for less than 3 months. Extracted RNA from PBMCs served as the source of the TCR library. These same records also appear under a second study, on T cells in Graves' hyperthyroidism and ophthalmopathy.

The specimen comprised peripheral blood mononuclear cells (PBMCs), sampled at new diagnosis, from a patient treated with antithyroid drugs. V and J are TRBV7-9 and TRBJ2-7, with TRBD2 identical over 10 bases. This sequence was found in a woman aged 30 to 39 with Graves disease. The CDR3 here is CASSLEGLADSYEQYF. CDR3 nucleotide sequence: TGTGCCAGCAGCTTAGAAGGACTAGCGGACTCCTACGAGCAGTACTTC.